This T cell receptor (beta chain) was sequenced during a study of OX40 agonist ivuxolimab in advanced cancers. Study-wide results and caveats: The antigen specificity of the peripheral T cells (those that were expanded) was not determined.

Turning to this clone: As yet, its antigen is unknown.

TCRdb's table, derived via immunoSEQ multiplex PCR, lists solely in-frame clones and lacks some. The sample has about 70,000 clones; approximately 81% are singletons. The germline gives CDR1 SGHRS, CDR2 YFSETQ. Losses at the gene ends were 0 bases for V and 6 bases for J; bases not matched to a gene: 10. The CDR3 is made up of 17 amino acids. The chain couples TRBV5-1 to TRBJ2-3; 10 bases agree with TRBD2. The sample here was CD4+ or CD8+ T cells sorted from blood, taken in a trial of the OX40 agonist ivuxolimab. The clonotype comes from an adult with an advanced solid tumor such as melanoma, head and neck, liver or kidney cancer. CDR3 amino acids: CASSLGGAGGAADTQYF. The CDR3 DNA is TGCGCCAGCAGCTTGGGGGGAGCGGGAGGGGCCGCGGATACGCAGTATTTT. The variable domain in full, with the rest retrieved from reference TRBV5-1 and TRBJ2-3, is KAGVTQTPRYLIKTRGQQVTLSCSPISGHRSVSWYQQTPGQGLQFLFEYFSETQRNKGNFPGRFSGRQFSNSRSEMNVSTLELGDSALYLCASSLGGAGGAADTQYFGPGTRLTVL.